This TCR beta chain was captured in a study of cytomegalovirus exposure and HLA in healthy donors. Study results and limitations: Most of the CMV-associated TCR beta chains (in a later analysis) appeared to be HLA-restricted. Only CMV serostatus was available as immune exposure information.

The PCR had 60 Vbeta and 13 Jbeta primers. The repertoire was sequenced with immunoSEQ multiplex PCR; TCRdb's copy has only in-frame clones and lacks some. This sample has about 200,000 clones, with 79% found just once. Per germline, CDR1 SGDLS and CDR2 YYNGEE. The CDR3 runs to 15 residues. V was clipped by 4 bases and J by 11 bases, with 23 bases between them. A word on this clone: Its specificity is not known.

Specimen: PBMCs. The receptor comes from a male donor in good health and CMV-seropositive. This chain connects TRBV9 to TRBJ2-3, with TRBD2 as a possible D gene (6 bases). The CDR3 loop reads CASSHGGSTVEMQYF. The CDR3 bases are TGTGCCAGCAGCCACGGAGGGTCAACGGTTGAGATGCAGTATTTT. Full variable domain (outside the CDR3, taken from reference TRBV9 and TRBJ2-3): DSGVTQTPKHLITATGQRVTLRCSPRSGDLSVYWYQQSLDQGLQFLIQYYNGEERAKGNILERFSAQQFPDLHSELNLSSLELGDSALYFCASSHGGSTVEMQYFGPGTRLTVL.